The rows below give T cell receptor beta chains drawn from one sample of a study of cytomegalovirus exposure and HLA in healthy donors. The data were produced by immunoSEQ multiplex PCR, yet TCRdb's version contains in-frame clones alone and is incomplete. The sample lists 150,000 or so clones, about 90% occurring once. Sequencing used PBMCs. The receptors were sampled from a woman aged 25 to 39 in good health and CMV-seropositive. Each CDR3 is given with its conserved first and last residue. Fields, in order: CDR3 protein, CDR3 DNA, CDR3 length, D gene, clone size, J gene, V gene. A D gene is named only where the DNA matches it firmly. Part of the rows lack a size; the others show once, few, many or a class for expanded clones.

cdr3_aa: CASSSRIAGGVYEQYF; cdr3_nt: TGTGCCAGCAGTTCCCGTATAGCGGGAGGGGTATACGAGCAGTACTTC; cdr3_length: 16; d_call: TRBD2; clone_size: many; j_call: TRBJ2-7; v_call: TRBV27
cdr3_aa: CASSIDLGRGSSPLHF; cdr3_nt: TGTGCCAGTAGTATAGATCTGGGCCGGGGAAGTTCACCCCTCCACTTT; cdr3_length: 16; d_call: NA; clone_size: NA; j_call: TRBJ1-6; v_call: TRBV19
cdr3_aa: CATGGYEQYF; cdr3_nt: TGTGCCACCGGGGGGTACGAGCAGTACTTC; cdr3_length: 10; d_call: TRBD2; clone_size: NA; j_call: TRBJ2-7; v_call: TRBV2
cdr3_aa: CASRRGGASETQYF; cdr3_nt: TGTGCCAGCAGGCGCGGGGGGGCCTCGGAGACCCAGTACTTC; cdr3_length: 14; d_call: TRBD2; clone_size: NA; j_call: TRBJ2-5; v_call: TRBV28
cdr3_aa: CASSLTGYATNEKLFF; cdr3_nt: TGTGCCAGCAGTTTGACAGGGTACGCAACTAATGAAAAACTGTTTTTT; cdr3_length: 16; d_call: TRBD1; clone_size: once; j_call: TRBJ1-4; v_call: TRBV27
cdr3_aa: CASSSDGNPRDEQYF; cdr3_nt: TGTGCCAGCAGCTCCGACGGGAACCCTCGGGACGAGCAGTACTTC; cdr3_length: 15; d_call: NA; clone_size: NA; j_call: TRBJ2-7; v_call: TRBV5-5
cdr3_aa: CASSLAGGGAGELFF; cdr3_nt: TGTGCCAGCAGCTTGGCGGGAGGAGGGGCCGGGGAGCTGTTTTTT; cdr3_length: 15; d_call: TRBD2; clone_size: NA; j_call: TRBJ2-2; v_call: TRBV7-6
cdr3_aa: CASKLPGGTETQYF; cdr3_nt: TGTGCCAGCAAGCTGCCGGGGGGCACGGAGACCCAGTACTTC; cdr3_length: 14; d_call: NA; clone_size: once; j_call: TRBJ2-5; v_call: TRBV28
cdr3_aa: CATSNLDRGTEAFF; cdr3_nt: TGTGCCACCAGCAATCTCGATCGGGGCACTGAAGCTTTCTTT; cdr3_length: 14; d_call: NA; clone_size: NA; j_call: TRBJ1-1; v_call: TRBV15
cdr3_aa: CASSLVRSGYTF; cdr3_nt: TGTGCCAGCAGCTTGGTCCGGTCTGGCTACACCTTC; cdr3_length: 12; d_call: NA; clone_size: NA; j_call: TRBJ1-2; v_call: TRBV5-6
cdr3_aa: CASSLTPRGGVAIDTQYF; cdr3_nt: TGTGCCAGCAGTTTAACCCCGCGCGGGGGAGTGGCGATAGATACGCAGTATTTT; cdr3_length: 18; d_call: TRBD2; clone_size: NA; j_call: TRBJ2-3; v_call: TRBV27
cdr3_aa: CATLARFGAKHDLGRLWIGGELFF; cdr3_nt: TGTGCCACCCTCGCTCGATTTGGGGCGAAGCATGATTTGGGGCGACTCTGGATCGGGGGGGAGCTGTTTTTT; cdr3_length: 24; d_call: NA; clone_size: NA; j_call: TRBJ2-2; v_call: TRBV14
cdr3_aa: CASSTGLAGVESYEQYF; cdr3_nt: TGTGCCAGCAGCACCGGACTAGCGGGAGTAGAATCCTACGAGCAGTACTTC; cdr3_length: 17; d_call: NA; clone_size: NA; j_call: TRBJ2-7; v_call: TRBV21-1
cdr3_aa: CASSFWSGLRASGSYEQYF; cdr3_nt: TGTGCCAGCAGCTTTTGGTCGGGGCTTAGGGCTAGCGGGAGCTACGAGCAGTACTTC; cdr3_length: 19; d_call: TRBD2; clone_size: NA; j_call: TRBJ2-7; v_call: TRBV11-2
cdr3_aa: CASSRQTGTSGYNEQFF; cdr3_nt: TGTGCCAGCAGCCGCCAGACTGGGACTAGCGGCTACAATGAGCAGTTCTTC; cdr3_length: 17; d_call: TRBD2; clone_size: few; j_call: TRBJ2-1; v_call: TRBV4-2
cdr3_aa: CASSQGDREAFF; cdr3_nt: TGCGCCAGCAGCCAGGGGGACAGGGAAGCTTTCTTT; cdr3_length: 12; d_call: TRBD1; clone_size: few; j_call: TRBJ1-1; v_call: TRBV4-1
cdr3_aa: CASSSPGTGVYEQFF; cdr3_nt: TGTGCCAGCAGCAGTCCCGGGACAGGGGTGTATGAGCAGTTCTTC; cdr3_length: 15; d_call: TRBD1; clone_size: NA; j_call: TRBJ2-1; v_call: TRBV7-8
cdr3_aa: CASGAGRVTEAFF; cdr3_nt: TGTGCCAGCGGGGCGGGGCGCGTAACTGAAGCTTTCTTT; cdr3_length: 13; d_call: NA; clone_size: NA; j_call: TRBJ1-1; v_call: TRBV7-9
cdr3_aa: CASSEYTGLAVGTQYF; cdr3_nt: TGTGCCAGCAGTGAATATACGGGACTAGCGGTGGGTACGCAGTATTTT; cdr3_length: 16; d_call: TRBD2; clone_size: NA; j_call: TRBJ2-3; v_call: TRBV2
cdr3_aa: CASSLTGAEAFF; cdr3_nt: TGTGCCAGTAGCCTAACGGGTGCTGAAGCTTTCTTT; cdr3_length: 12; d_call: NA; clone_size: NA; j_call: TRBJ1-1; v_call: TRBV19
cdr3_aa: CASSIEGTGSYEQYF; cdr3_nt: TGTGCCAGTAGTATTGAGGGGACAGGGTCCTACGAGCAGTACTTC; cdr3_length: 15; d_call: TRBD1; clone_size: NA; j_call: TRBJ2-7; v_call: TRBV19
cdr3_aa: CASSLIKSPSQTQYF; cdr3_nt: TGCGCCAGCAGCTTGATAAAAAGCCCCTCACAGACCCAGTACTTC; cdr3_length: 15; d_call: NA; clone_size: NA; j_call: TRBJ2-5; v_call: TRBV5-1
cdr3_aa: CASSPRGQRRVLSGELFF; cdr3_nt: TGTGCCAGCTCACCTCGGGGACAGCGGAGGGTGCTTTCCGGGGAGCTGTTTTTT; cdr3_length: 18; d_call: NA; clone_size: NA; j_call: TRBJ2-2; v_call: TRBV18